These 27 T cell receptor beta chains were all obtained from the same sample, sequenced in a study of blood T cell repertoires in COVID-19. Method: immunoSEQ multiplex PCR; TCRdb's copy keeps in-frame clones and lacks some. The sample lists some 89,000 clones; roughly four fifths were seen once. Input material: peripheral blood. These TCRs come from a woman over 75 with acute or convalescent COVID-19.

The rearrangement links TRBV11-3 to TRBJ1-1, with D perhaps TRBD1 (6 bases). This CDR3 is built from 14 residues. Trimming left V 5 bases short and J 1 base short, with 11 bases between. The germline CDR1 and CDR2 sequences are SGHNT and YENEEA. CDR3 amino acids: CASSPGGGNTEAFF. The CDR3 nucleotides are TGTGCCAGCAGCCCGGGGGGCGGGAACACTGAAGCTTTCTTT.

This rearrangement joins TRBV2 to TRBJ1-3; 8 nucleotides align to TRBD1. V dropped 7 bases and J dropped 2; count of bases not matched to a gene: 10. The germline V gene encodes CDR1 SNHLY and CDR2 FYNNEI. The CDR3 loop spans 16 amino acids. The CDR3 coding sequence is TGTGCCAGCACCGGCGGGACAGGTTCAGCTGGAAACACCATATATTTT. Its protein is CASTGGTGSAGNTIYF. Using reference TRBV2 and TRBJ1-3 for the parts outside the CDR3, the full variable domain is EPEVTQTPSHQVTQMGQEVILRCVPISNHLYFYWYRQILGQKVEFLVSFYNNEISEKSEIFDDQFSVERPDGSNFTLKIRSTKLEDSAMYFCASTGGTGSAGNTIYFGEGSWLTVV.

V is TRBV3-1 (or the pseudogene TRBV3-2) and J is TRBJ2-4, with TRBD2 matching over 7 bases. V was pared by 4 bases and J by 0 bases, with 3 bases of the junction left unmatched. The CDR3 consists of 15 residues. Germline V gene data show CDR1 as LGHDT and CDR2 as YNNKEL (reference sequence). CDR3 residues: CASSRGGEAKNIQYF. CDR3 coding DNA: TGTGCCAGCAGCCGGGGGGGTGAAGCCAAAAACATTCAGTACTTC.

The rearrangement uses TRBV12-3 or TRBV12-4 and TRBJ2-5, with TRBD2 as a possible D gene (5 bases). V lost 2 bases and J 5 bases, leaving 6 bases between the germline ends. The CDR3 has 12 residues. The CDR3 nucleotides are TGTGCCAGCAGTTTAAAGCGGGAGACCCAGTACTTC. The encoded protein is CASSLKRETQYF.

The DNA for the CDR3 is TGTGCCAGCAGTTTATATCCCGCGGGTAGGGGCTACACCTTC. It is translated as CASSLYPAGRGYTF. The chain uses TRBV28 and TRBJ1-2; no clear D gene. Trimming cost V 1 base and J 8 bases, with 14 bases left between them. The CDR3 contains 14 residues. Germline CDR1 is MDHEN and CDR2 is SYDVKM.

The chain has TRBV5-1 and TRBJ2-1; 8 bases agree with TRBD1. The CDR3 runs to 17 residues. J lost 8 bases, V lost 4 bases, and 17 bases had no gene match. The germline CDR1 and CDR2 sequences are SGHRS and YFSETQ. CDR3 region: CASSTSPPGQGRDEQFF. The CDR3 DNA reads as TGCGCCAGCAGCACAAGCCCCCCAGGACAGGGTAGGGATGAGCAGTTCTTC. Full variable domain (missing parts from reference TRBV5-1 and TRBJ2-1): KAGVTQTPRYLIKTRGQQVTLSCSPISGHRSVSWYQQTPGQGLQFLFEYFSETQRNKGNFPGRFSGRQFSNSRSEMNVSTLELGDSALYLCASSTSPPGQGRDEQFFGPGTRLTVL.

This chain joins TRBV5-1 and TRBJ1-4; TRBD1 aligns across 7 bases. The junction had 3 bases not matched to a gene; V was cut back by 3 bases and J by 4 bases. The CDR3 has 14 residues. Germline CDR1 reads SGHRS; CDR2 reads YFSETQ. CDR3 sequence (DNA): TGCGCCAGCAGCTGGACAGGAGATAATGAAAAACTGTTTTTT. It yields the protein CASSWTGDNEKLFF.

The rearrangement uses TRBV29-1 and TRBJ1-1; 11 bases are shared with TRBD1. CDR3 length: 12 residues. Germline values: CDR1 SQVTM, CDR2 ANQGSEA. Germline trimming cut 5 bases from V and 6 bases from J; bases unmatched to any gene: 2. CDR3 coding DNA: TGCAGCGTTCGGACAGGGGGCCCTGAAGCTTTCTTT. This encodes CSVRTGGPEAFF.

This chain links TRBV28 with TRBJ1-5; D is ambiguous. The V gene's germline CDR1 is MDHEN and CDR2 SYDVKM. This CDR3 has 14 amino acids. V dropped 3 bases and J dropped 2 bases, with 8 bases sitting between them. The CDR3 DNA reads as TGTGCCAGCAGTTTGTCCGGGGGCAATCAGCCCCAGCATTTT. It yields the protein CASSLSGGNQPQHF.

The V and J genes are TRBV5-1 and TRBJ2-3, with TRBD2 matching over 8 bases. The V segment lost 1 base and the J segment 0 bases; nucleotides outside the gene matches: 4. CDR1 is SGHRS, CDR2 YFSETQ, per germline. The length of the CDR3 is 16 residues. The CDR3 reads CASSLIGGGSTDTQYF. The CDR3 DNA sequence: TGCGCCAGCAGCTTGATCGGCGGGGGGAGCACAGATACGCAGTATTTT.

The V call is TRBV27, the J call TRBJ2-1, with TRBD1 identical over 7 bases. The CDR3 is made up of 16 amino acids. The J segment lost 6 bases and the V segment lost 5 bases, leaving 13 bases of the junction unmatched. The germline V gene encodes CDR1 MNHEY and CDR2 SMNVEV (reference sequence). The CDR3 region is CASSRIGGADGNEQFF. The CDR3 DNA reads TGTGCCAGCAGTCGAATAGGGGGCGCCGATGGCAATGAGCAGTTCTTC.

This chain joins TRBV19 and TRBJ2-1, with 7 bases that match TRBD2. Germline CDR1 and CDR2: LNHDA and SQIVND (reference sequence). The V segment lost 4 bases and the J segment 8 bases; nucleotides outside the gene matches: 14. The CDR3 contains 16 residues. The CDR3 region has the DNA TGTGCCAGTAGTACCAAGCGGGAAAAGGTACAAGATGAGCAGTTCTTC. It is translated as CASSTKREKVQDEQFF.

This clone was detected once. The genes are TRBV12-3 or TRBV12-4 and TRBJ2-3; D unresolved. The ends were cut back, 6 bases at V and 2 bases at J, with 6 bases in the middle. The CDR3 runs to 12 residues. The CDR3 DNA reads as TGTGCCAGCAGCCCTGTCACAGATACGCAGTATTTT. Protein product: CASSPVTDTQYF.

The CDR3 nucleotides are TGTGCCAGCTCACCAGAGGGTGGCGAGCAGTACTTC. As protein: CASSPEGGEQYF. This sequence joins TRBV18 and TRBJ2-7; D perhaps matches TRBD2 (5 bases). From germline, CDR1 is KGHSH and CDR2 LQKENI. The V gene lost 2 bases and the J gene lost 6 bases, with 8 bases spanning the gap. The CDR3 has 12 residues.

This chain uses TRBV4-2 with TRBJ2-7; 8 nucleotides align to TRBD2. CDR3 length equals 16 residues. The germline CDR1 and CDR2 sequences are LGHNA and YNFKEQ. Trimming removed 0 bases from V and 6 bases from J; junction bases left unmatched: 10. CDR3 loop: CASSQDGSGTSAEQYF. In DNA form, the CDR3 reads TGTGCCAGCAGCCAAGACGGATCTGGGACTAGTGCCGAGCAGTACTTC.

This clone has just one count. The chain links TRBV29-1 to TRBJ2-7; 11 positions agree with TRBD1. Trimming removed 6 bases from V and 3 bases from J; junction bases left unmatched: 1. Germline loops: CDR1 SQVTM, CDR2 ANQGSEA. CDR3 length: 12 amino acids. CDR3 DNA sequence: TGCAGCGTGGGGACAGGGGGCTACGAGCAGTACTTC. Its translation: CSVGTGGYEQYF.

J is TRBJ2-3 and V is TRBV5-1; a possible D gene is TRBD1 (6 bases). Germline V lookup: CDR1 SGHRS, CDR2 YFSETQ. This CDR3 region has 15 residues. Trimming cost V 2 bases and J 0 bases, with 10 bases left between them. CDR3 nucleotides: TGCGCCAGCAGCTTACAGGGTTTCAGCACAGATACGCAGTATTTT. Amino acids: CASSLQGFSTDTQYF.

The genes are TRBV27 and TRBJ2-7, with TRBD2 matching over 8 bases. Germline CDR1 MNHEY, CDR2 SMNVEV (reference sequence). This CDR3 contains 15 residues. The V segment lost 0 bases and the J segment 4 bases; nucleotides outside the gene matches: 5. In DNA form, the CDR3 reads TGTGCCAGCAGTTTATCAGCGGGAGCTGGTTACGAGCAGTACTTC. Protein product: CASSLSAGAGYEQYF.

V gene TRBV6-6 combines with J gene TRBJ2-3; 11 nucleotides align to TRBD2. Germline CDR1 and CDR2: MNHNY and SVGAGI (reference sequence). CDR3 length equals 15 residues. Trimming took 5 bases from V and 4 from J; bases not matched to a gene: 5. The CDR3 reads CASSPSGGRSDTQYF. Written as DNA, the CDR3 is TGTGCCAGCAGTCCTAGCGGGGGGAGGTCAGATACGCAGTATTTT.

The chain couples TRBV5-5 to TRBJ1-3, with D possibly TRBD1 on 6 matching bases. From germline, CDR1 is SGHKS and CDR2 YYEKEE (reference sequence). This CDR3 has 13 residues. V was clipped by 2 bases and J by 7 bases, with 10 bases between them. CDR3 amino acids: CASSFGGGNTIYF. The CDR3 region has the DNA TGTGCCAGCAGCTTTGGCGGGGGCAACACCATATATTTT.

The CDR3: CASNLLTSLGTDTQYF. Written as DNA, the CDR3 is TGTGCCAGCAATCTACTGACTTCCCTGGGCACAGATACGCAGTATTTT. V gene TRBV2 combines with J gene TRBJ2-3; D ambiguous. This CDR3 has 16 amino acids. Germline V CDR1 and CDR2: SNHLY, FYNNEI. V was cut by 7 bases and J by 1 base, with 18 bases left in between. Filled out from reference TRBV2 and TRBJ2-3, the complete variable domain reads EPEVTQTPSHQVTQMGQEVILRCVPISNHLYFYWYRQILGQKVEFLVSFYNNEISEKSEIFDDQFSVERPDGSNFTLKIRSTKLEDSAMYFCASNLLTSLGTDTQYFGPGTRLTVL.

The rearrangement joins TRBV3-1 (or the pseudogene TRBV3-2) to TRBJ1-1; D perhaps matches TRBD1 (6 bases). Germline V gene sequence: CDR1 LGHDT, CDR2 YNNKEL (reference sequence). CDR3 size: 14 residues. V gave up 0 bases and J gave up 4 bases, with 9 bases separating them. CDR3 residues: CASSQDTRGTEAFF. CDR3 coding DNA: TGTGCCAGCAGCCAAGATACCAGGGGCACTGAAGCTTTCTTT.

The chain combines TRBV11-2 with TRBJ1-4; weak D call: TRBD1 (6 bases). This CDR3 contains 14 residues. V shed 5 bases and J shed 3 bases, with 10 bases lying between them. Germline V gene data show CDR1 as SGHAT and CDR2 as FQNNGV. In DNA, the CDR3 is TGTGCCAGCAGCCTGGCAGGGGCTAATGAAAAACTGTTTTTT. As protein: CASSLAGANEKLFF.

The chain is built from TRBV3-1 (or the pseudogene TRBV3-2) and TRBJ2-3; 12 bases map to TRBD2. CDR1 LGHDT and CDR2 YNNKEL come from the germline V gene (reference sequence). V lost 4 bases and J lost 3; bases outside the gene matches: 2. The CDR3 loop spans 15 amino acids. The CDR3 coding sequence is TGTGCCAGCAGCCCGACTAGCGGGAGTACAGATACGCAGTATTTT. Amino acid sequence: CASSPTSGSTDTQYF.

V and J are TRBV9 and TRBJ2-7, with 9 bases fitting TRBD1. The CDR3 has 14 residues. V was pared by 2 bases and J by 6 bases, with 6 bases of the junction left unmatched. Germline V gene data show CDR1 as SGDLS and CDR2 as YYNGEE. The CDR3 nucleotides are TGTGCCAGCAGCGTCGGACAGGGGTATGTCGAGCAGTACTTC. Translation gives CASSVGQGYVEQYF.

This clone was observed once. The chain recombines TRBV19 with TRBJ1-5, with D unresolved. Germline assignment: CDR1 LNHDA and CDR2 SQIVND (reference sequence). Between the trimmed V and J ends, which lost 6 bases and 6 bases, there was a span of 15 bases. This CDR3 contains 14 residues. The chain's CDR3 is CASSLAQKRQPQHF. The CDR3 DNA is TGTGCCAGTAGCCTAGCTCAGAAACGTCAGCCCCAGCATTTT. The entire variable domain, with the rest obtained from reference TRBV19 and TRBJ1-5, is as follows: DGGITQSPKYLFRKEGQNVTLSCEQNLNHDAMYWYRQDPGQGLRLIYYSQIVNDFQKGDIAEGYSVSREKKESFPLTVTSAQKNPTAFYLCASSLAQKRQPQHFGDGTRLSIL.

This sequence joins TRBV10-3 and TRBJ1-2; 9 nucleotides align to TRBD1. V was pared by 4 bases and J by 8 bases, with 14 bases of the junction left unmatched. Germline values: CDR1 ENHRY, CDR2 SYGVKD. The CDR3 totals 16 residues. As DNA, the CDR3 is TGTGCCATCAGTGGAGTCACTCGGACAGGGGTGGAGGGCTACACCTTC. Its translation: CAISGVTRTGVEGYTF.